These 3 T cell receptor beta chains originate from one sample sequenced in a study of T-cell memory formation after mild COVID-19. TCRdb ran MiXCR on the 5' RACE reads and lists one entry per CDR3 protein. The sample yields 550,000 to 700,000 distinct CDR3 sequences, around a sixth seen once. Sequenced input: PBMCs or a T cell subset sorted from them (not recorded which). The receptor set was obtained from an adult woman who had mild COVID-19 (a few samples of this study predate the infection). Cell type and time point are not known.

The chain employs TRBV7-6 and TRBJ1-4, with no clear D. The CDR3 contains 15 residues. From germline, CDR1 is SGHVS and CDR2 FNYEAQ. The V and J ends lost 4 bases and 0 bases respectively, with 9 bases between them. CDR3 loop: CASSSQSATNEKLFF. In nucleotides, the CDR3 is TGTGCCAGCAGCTCACAGTCTGCAACTAATGAAAAACTGTTTTTT.

A single count supports this clonotype. This may stem from a read error, because a much larger clone lies one nucleotide away. The rearrangement links TRBV7-9 to TRBJ1-4, with TRBD1 matching over 8 bases. The germline gives CDR1 SEHNR, CDR2 FQNEAQ (reference sequence). V dropped 4 bases and J dropped 7; count of bases not matched to a gene: 5. The CDR3 has 14 residues. This CDR3 reads CASSSPGGGEKLFF. The CDR3 nucleotides read TGTGCCAGCAGCTCGCCAGGGGGCGGTGAAAAACTGTTTTTT. The whole variable domain, remainder taken from reference TRBV7-9 and TRBJ1-4, is DTGVSQNPRHKITKRGQNVTFRCDPISEHNRLYWYRQTLGQGPEFLTYFQNEAQLEKSRLLSDRFSAERPKGSFSTLEIQRTEQGDSAMYLCASSSPGGGEKLFFGSGTQLSVL.

This clonotype has only a few counts. The chain couples TRBV29-1 to TRBJ1-2; weak D call: TRBD1 (6 bases). CDR1 SQVTM and CDR2 ANQGSEA come from the germline V gene. The ends were cut back, 3 bases at V and 4 bases at J, with 12 bases in the middle. There are 13 residues in the CDR3. For the CDR3, the DNA is TGCAGCGTTGACCAGGGGATCCCCTATGGCTACACCTTC. Residues: CSVDQGIPYGYTF.